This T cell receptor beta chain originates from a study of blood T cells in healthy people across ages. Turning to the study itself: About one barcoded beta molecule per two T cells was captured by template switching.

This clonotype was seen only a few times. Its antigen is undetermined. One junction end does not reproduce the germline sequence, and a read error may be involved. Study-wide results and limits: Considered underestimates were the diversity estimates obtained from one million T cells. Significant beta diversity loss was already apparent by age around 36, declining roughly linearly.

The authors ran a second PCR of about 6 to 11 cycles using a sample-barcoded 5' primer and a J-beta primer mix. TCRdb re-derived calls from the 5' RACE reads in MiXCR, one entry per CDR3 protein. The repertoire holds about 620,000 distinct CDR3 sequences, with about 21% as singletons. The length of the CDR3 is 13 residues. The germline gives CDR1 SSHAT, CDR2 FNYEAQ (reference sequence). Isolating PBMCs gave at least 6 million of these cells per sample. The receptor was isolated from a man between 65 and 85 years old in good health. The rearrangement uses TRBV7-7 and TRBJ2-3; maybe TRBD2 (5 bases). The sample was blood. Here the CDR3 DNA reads TGTGCTAGCAGCTTAGCGCATGGAGATACGCAGTATTTT. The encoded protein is CASSLAHGDTQYF.